Shown below are 11 T cell receptor beta chains from a single sample sequenced in a study of T cell repertoires in cytomegalovirus infection. MiXCR, applied by TCRdb to the reads, yields one record per CDR3 protein. The sample has about 740,000 distinct CDR3 sequences; about 40% are singletons. The specimen was PBMCs. These receptors came from a human donor in good health (CMV status not recorded). Some clones in this sample may be carry-over from other donors' samples.

Here the CDR3 DNA reads TGTGCCACCGCCCAGGGCAGGGCGAAAGGAAACACCATATATTTT. This translates into CATAQGRAKGNTIYF. V is TRBV7-8 and J is TRBJ1-3; a weak D match, TRBD1 (5 bases). Germline V gene sequence: CDR1 SGHVS, CDR2 FQNEAQ. The CDR3 extends over 15 amino acids. The germline V and J ends were trimmed by 10 bases and 4 bases, with 20 bases remaining between them. Looking up the rest from reference TRBV7-8 and TRBJ1-3 gives the full variable domain: GAGVSQSPRYKVAKRGQDVALRCDPISGHVSLFWYQQALGQGPEFLTYFQNEAQLDKSGLPSDRFFAERPEGSVSTLKIQRTQQEDSAVYLCATAQGRAKGNTIYFGEGSWLTVV.

Ten or more counts support this clonotype. The V call is TRBV7-2, the J call TRBJ2-7; 11 positions agree with TRBD1. CDR3 size: 15 residues. J gave up 2 bases and V 5 bases, and 5 bases lay outside the gene matches. CDR1 SGHTA and CDR2 FQGNSA come from the germline V gene. CDR3 DNA sequence: TGTGCCAGCAGCCCCCGGGACAGGGGGGCCTACGAGCAGTACTTC. Its translation is CASSPRDRGAYEQYF. Drawing the rest from reference TRBV7-2 and TRBJ2-7, the complete variable domain is GAGVSQSPSNKVTEKGKDVELRCDPISGHTALYWYRQSLGQGLEFLIYFQGNSAPDKSGLPSDRFSAERTGGSVSTLTIQRTQQEDSAVYLCASSPRDRGAYEQYFGPGTRLTVT.

This rearrangement joins TRBV7-6 to TRBJ2-2, with D hard to call. The CDR3 spans 14 residues. Germline V gene data show CDR1 as SGHVS and CDR2 as FNYEAQ. Trimming left V 4 bases short and J 3 bases short, with 9 bases between. CDR3 nucleotides: TGTGCCAGCAGCTCTGGCGTAGACACCGGGGAGCTGTTTTTT. Its protein is CASSSGVDTGELFF.

The V and J genes are TRBV12-3 or TRBV12-4 and TRBJ1-1, with D hard to call. The CDR3 is 16 amino acids. Between the trimmed V and J ends, which lost 6 bases and 0 bases, there was a span of 17 bases. CDR3 residues: CASRDLGRFMNTEAFF. The CDR3 nucleotides are TGTGCCAGCAGAGACCTCGGACGGTTTATGAACACTGAAGCTTTCTTT.

The chain recombines TRBV6-5 with TRBJ1-1, with D tentatively TRBD1 (5 bases). With 5 bases removed from V and 0 bases from J, the gap between germline ends came to 10 bases. Germline assignment: CDR1 MNHEY and CDR2 SVGAGI. This CDR3 has 14 residues. CDR3 sequence reads: CASSRLDMNTEAFF. The CDR3, as DNA: TGTGCCAGCAGTCGCCTGGACATGAACACTGAAGCTTTCTTT.

This clonotype was observed many times. The CDR3 region is CASSARTSYPTDTQYF. Written as DNA, the CDR3 is TGTGCCAGCAGCGCCCGGACTAGCTACCCCACAGATACGCAGTATTTT. The rearrangement uses TRBV7-2 and TRBJ2-3, with 8 bases that match TRBD2. V trimming: 5 bases; J trimming: 2 bases; junction bases outside the gene matches: 9. CDR1 is SGHTA, CDR2 FQGNSA, per germline. This CDR3 spans 16 amino acids.

This clonotype came up a few times. The chain couples TRBV6-1 to TRBJ2-7; D gene unclear. The CDR3 sequence is 14 residues long. V lost 3 bases, J lost 2 bases, and 11 bases lay in between. The germline V gene has CDR1 MNHNS and CDR2 SASEGT. CDR3 amino acids: CASSDSVKAYEQYF. The CDR3 nucleotides read TGTGCCAGCAGTGATTCGGTAAAAGCCTACGAGCAGTACTTC.

As to this clonotype: A much larger clone differs from this one at a single base, so this may be a read error. This chain joins TRBV20-1 and TRBJ2-1, with TRBD1 matching 9 bases. The germline V gene encodes CDR1 DFQATT and CDR2 SNEGSKA (reference sequence). The CDR3 runs to 17 residues. With V trimmed by 6 bases and J by 9 bases, 21 bases remained unmatched. The CDR3: CSAPVSRDRVKVSEQFF. CDR3 coding DNA: TGCAGTGCCCCCGTGAGCCGGGACAGGGTGAAAGTCAGTGAGCAGTTCTTC.

This clonotype turned up a few times. The genes are TRBV7-6 and TRBJ2-3, with no clear D. The ends were cut back, 4 bases at V and 7 bases at J, with 9 bases in the middle. Germline V lookup: CDR1 SGHVS, CDR2 FNYEAQ. The CDR3 covers 12 residues. CDR3 residues: CASSSAINTQYF. Here the CDR3 DNA reads TGTGCCAGCAGCTCTGCTATCAATACGCAGTATTTT. The complete variable domain, with remaining parts taken from reference TRBV7-6 and TRBJ2-3, reads GAGVSQSPRYKVTKRGQDVALRCDPISGHVSLYWYRQALGQGPEFLTYFNYEAQQDKSGLPNDRFSAERPEGSISTLTIQRTEQRDSAMYRCASSSAINTQYFGPGTRLTVL.

This clonotype was seen a handful of times. The chain recombines TRBV15 with TRBJ1-4; D is undetermined. The CDR3 runs to 18 residues. The germline V and J ends were trimmed by 5 bases and 0 bases, with 19 bases remaining between them. Germline CDR1 is LNHNV and CDR2 is YYDKDF (reference sequence). The CDR3 here is CATSGLNGRLATNEKLFF. The DNA of the CDR3 is TGTGCCACCAGCGGCCTCAACGGACGGCTTGCAACTAATGAAAAACTGTTTTTT.

V and J are TRBV28 and TRBJ1-3, with a tentative D call TRBD1 (6 bases). The CDR3 contains 14 residues. Per germline, CDR1 MDHEN and CDR2 SYDVKM. Trimming took 4 bases from V and 3 from J, leaving 10 bases between them. The CDR3 is CASSSGQLGNTIYF. The CDR3 DNA reads as TGTGCCAGCAGTTCCGGACAGCTTGGAAACACCATATATTTT.